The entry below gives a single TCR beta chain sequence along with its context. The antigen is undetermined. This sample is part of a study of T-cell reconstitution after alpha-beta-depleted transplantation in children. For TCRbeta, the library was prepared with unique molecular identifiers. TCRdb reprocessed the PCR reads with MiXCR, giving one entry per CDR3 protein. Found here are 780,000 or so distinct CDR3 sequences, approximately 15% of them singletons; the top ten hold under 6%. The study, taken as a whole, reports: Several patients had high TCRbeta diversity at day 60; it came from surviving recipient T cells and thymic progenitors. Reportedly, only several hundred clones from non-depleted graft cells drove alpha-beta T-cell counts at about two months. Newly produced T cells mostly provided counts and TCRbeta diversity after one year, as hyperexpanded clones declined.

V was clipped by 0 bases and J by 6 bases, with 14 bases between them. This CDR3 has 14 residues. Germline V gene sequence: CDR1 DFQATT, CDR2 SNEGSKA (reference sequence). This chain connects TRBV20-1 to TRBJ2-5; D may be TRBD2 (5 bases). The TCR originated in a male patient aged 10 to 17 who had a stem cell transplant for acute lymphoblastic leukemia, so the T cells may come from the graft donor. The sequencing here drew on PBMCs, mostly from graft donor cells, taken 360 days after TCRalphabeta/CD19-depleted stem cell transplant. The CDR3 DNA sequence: TGCAGTGCTAGAGATCTGGACGGGAAGAAGACCCAGTACTTC. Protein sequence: CSARDLDGKKTQYF.